This T cell receptor beta chain was recorded in a study of technical replicates of blood from a handful of donors. J lost 3 bases, V lost 1 base, and 10 bases had no gene match. The CDR3 runs 17 residues. From germline, CDR1 is LGHNA and CDR2 YSLEER. Only in-frame clones appear in the TCRdb table, and some are missing; sequencing was by immunoSEQ multiplex PCR. The sample carries approximately 89,000 clones, just under 95% recorded once. This chain joins TRBV4-3 and TRBJ2-3; 7 bases are a match to TRBD2. The TCR sequence derives from a human donor in good health. Specimen: T cells isolated from PBMCs. CDR3 residues: CASSQVYWRERTDTQYF. CDR3 nucleotide sequence: TGCGCCAGCAGCCAAGTATACTGGCGGGAGAGAACAGATACGCAGTATTTT.